The 31 T cell receptor beta chains presented below share a single source sample, sequenced in a study of blood T cell repertoires in COVID-19. TCRdb keeps only in-frame clones here, not all; method: immunoSEQ multiplex PCR. Of 250,000 to 350,000 clones detected, around 83% appear once; the ten largest clones hold roughly 1.1%. What was sequenced was peripheral blood. These receptors were collected from a woman aged 50 to 60 with acute or convalescent COVID-19.

This chain links TRBV6-4 with TRBJ1-1; possibly TRBD1 for D (5 bases). CDR1 and CDR2 (germline): MRHNA, SNTAGT. This CDR3 comprises 15 residues. Trimming shortened V by 11 bases and J by 4 bases, and 23 bases separated the two germline ends. The CDR3 DNA follows: TGTGCCCCGGGGGAACACCGCGCCTTGGGCACTGAAGCTTTCTTT. It codes for CAPGEHRALGTEAFF.

The V call is TRBV30, the J call TRBJ1-5; D remains ambiguous. Germline lookup yields CDR1 GTSNPN and CDR2 SVGIG (reference sequence). V lost 2 bases and J 3 bases, leaving 8 bases between the germline ends. CDR3 length: 13 amino acids. CDR3 in amino acids: CAWSSHINQPQHF. DNA for the CDR3: TGTGCCTGGAGTTCACATATCAATCAGCCCCAGCATTTT.

The table lists this clone with a few counts. This sequence joins TRBV2 and TRBJ2-1; D not certain. The CDR3 is 15 residues long. V lost 6 bases and J 0 bases, leaving 12 bases between the germline ends. Germline loops: CDR1 SNHLY, CDR2 FYNNEI. CDR3 in amino acids: CASRPTTLSYNEQFF. CDR3 nucleotides: TGTGCCAGCAGGCCCACTACCCTCTCCTACAATGAGCAGTTCTTC.

The V and J genes are TRBV6-5 and TRBJ2-1, with TRBD2 as a possible D gene (5 bases). Germline V CDR1 and CDR2: MNHEY, SVGAGI. V was shortened by 4 bases and J by 9 bases, with 13 bases between the two germline ends. The CDR3 is 13 amino acids. The CDR3 protein is CASSSIAGLEQFF. The DNA for the CDR3 is TGTGCCAGCAGTTCCATCGCGGGCCTTGAGCAGTTCTTC.

This clone was seen once. CDR3 in amino acids: CASSLGASGSLYNEQFF. The DNA for the CDR3 is TGCGCCAGCAGCTTGGGGGCTAGCGGGAGCCTTTACAATGAGCAGTTCTTC. The genes are TRBV5-1 and TRBJ2-1; TRBD2 aligns across 10 bases. The CDR3 runs to 17 residues. CDR1 SGHRS and CDR2 YFSETQ come from the germline V gene. Trimming took 0 bases from V and 4 from J; bases not matched to a gene: 7.

The chain links TRBV20-1 to TRBJ1-6; 7 bases align to TRBD1. V was pared by 3 bases and J by 6 bases, with 2 bases of the junction left unmatched. The germline V gene has CDR1 DFQATT and CDR2 SNEGSKA (reference sequence). The CDR3 has 13 residues. CDR3 DNA: TGCAGTGCTAGTGACAGGGTTAATTCACCCCTCCACTTT. It is translated as CSASDRVNSPLHF.

The V gene is TRBV4-2, the J gene TRBJ2-2; 14 bases are a match to TRBD2. CDR3 size: 18 residues. V gave up 4 bases and J gave up 7 bases; unmatched junction bases: 11. Germline assignment: CDR1 LGHNA and CDR2 YNFKEQ. The CDR3 bases are TGTGCCAGCAGCCCGAATCGAGGACTAGCGGGAGGTGGCGGGGAGCTGTTTTTT. Protein product: CASSPNRGLAGGGGELFF.

CDR3 protein: CASTGDTDSYNEQFF. The CDR3 nucleotides read TGCGCCAGCACCGGGGACACCGATTCCTACAATGAGCAGTTCTTC. The chain recombines TRBV10-2 with TRBJ2-1; a weak D match, TRBD1 (6 bases). Looked up from germline, CDR1 is WSHSY and CDR2 is SAAADI. The CDR3 length is 15 residues. Trimming cost V 7 bases and J 1 base, with 14 bases left between them.

The V call is TRBV7-2, the J call TRBJ2-7; 7 bases fit TRBD2. Looked up from germline, CDR1 is SGHTA and CDR2 is FQGNSA. This CDR3 has 15 amino acids. V trimming: 1 base; J trimming: 1 base; junction bases outside the gene matches: 4. CDR3 sequence (DNA): TGTGCCAGCAGCTTAGTGGCGGGGGAATCCTACGAGCAGTACGTC. Translating gives CASSLVAGESYEQYV.

The chain joins TRBV7-3 to TRBJ2-3; 9 bases are a match to TRBD2. V shed 5 bases, J shed 6 bases, and the junction held 9 bases outside the gene matches. This CDR3 is built from 15 residues. Germline V gene data show CDR1 as SGHTA and CDR2 as FQGTGA. CDR3 amino acids: CASSPDSSGTDTQYF. In nucleotides, the CDR3 is TGTGCCAGCAGCCCCGATTCTAGCGGGACTGATACGCAGTATTTT. The full variable domain, with the rest looked up from reference TRBV7-3 and TRBJ2-3, is GAGVSQTPSNKVTEKGKYVELRCDPISGHTALYWYRQSLGQGPEFLIYFQGTGAADDSGLPNDRFFAVRPEGSVSTLKIQRTERGDSAVYLCASSPDSSGTDTQYFGPGTRLTVL.

V is TRBV9 and J is TRBJ2-2; TRBD1 is a possible D gene (6 bases). Germline lookup yields CDR1 SGDLS and CDR2 YYNGEE. V dropped 3 bases and J dropped 1 base, with 13 bases sitting between them. This CDR3 spans 16 amino acids. In DNA, the CDR3 is TGTGCCAGCAGCGCGTCGGTCAGGGGGAACACCGGGGAGCTGTTTTTT. As protein: CASSASVRGNTGELFF.

CDR3 loop: CASRFKDTQYF. In DNA, the CDR3 is TGTGCCAGCAGATTTAAAGATACGCAGTATTTT. The chain joins TRBV6-5 to TRBJ2-3; no clear D. This CDR3 contains 11 residues. The germline CDR1 and CDR2 sequences are MNHEY and SVGAGI. V lost 6 bases and J lost 5, with 6 bases in between.

This clone was detected only a few times. This chain connects TRBV6-5 to TRBJ1-1; D is ambiguous. Trimming left V 0 bases short and J 0 bases short, with 8 bases between. The CDR3 contains 15 residues. Germline V gene sequence: CDR1 MNHEY, CDR2 SVGAGI. CDR3 in amino acids: CASSYSRIMNTEAFF. DNA of the CDR3: TGTGCCAGCAGTTACTCGCGGATAATGAACACTGAAGCTTTCTTT.

The chain is built from TRBV6-2 or TRBV6-3 and TRBJ2-1, with D hard to call. V lost 0 bases and J lost 9, with 6 bases in between. Germline values: CDR1 MNHEY, CDR2 SVGEGT. The CDR3 extends over 12 amino acids. For the CDR3, the DNA is TGTGCCAGCAGTTACTCGAGGTTTGAGCAGTTCTTC. It codes for CASSYSRFEQFF.

Of note for this clone: Distinct nucleotide sequences in the sample also encode this CDR3. The V and J genes are TRBV7-2 and TRBJ2-2, with TRBD1 matching 11 bases. V lost 7 bases, J lost 5 bases, and 9 bases stayed unmatched. The CDR3 extends over 16 amino acids. CDR1 and CDR2 from the germline V gene are SGHTA and FQGNSA. CDR3 loop: CASTQGGTGGTGELFF. CDR3 nucleotide sequence: TGTGCCAGCACCCAGGGGGGGACAGGGGGGACCGGGGAGCTGTTTTTT.

V gene TRBV7-2 combines with J gene TRBJ2-1; 8 nucleotides align to TRBD2. In germline, CDR1 is SGHTA, CDR2 FQGNSA. The V gene end was trimmed by 0 bases and the J gene end by 9 bases; junction bases not matched to a gene: 10. The CDR3 runs to 16 residues. The CDR3 bases are TGTGCCAGCAGCTTAGCGTCGACGGGGGGGCAAAGTGAGCAGTTCTTC. This sequence encodes CASSLASTGGQSEQFF.

A few counts support this clone. The chain combines TRBV6-5 with TRBJ2-2; weak D call: TRBD1 (6 bases). V lost 4 bases, J lost 4 bases, and 7 bases lay in between. The CDR3 is 13 amino acids. Germline CDR1 reads MNHEY; CDR2 reads SVGAGI. In nucleotides, the CDR3 is TGTGCCAGCAGTTCCAGGGGCACCGGGGAGCTGTTTTTT. This encodes CASSSRGTGELFF.

This clone was detected only once. This sequence joins TRBV7-9 and TRBJ1-2; 7 positions agree with TRBD1. This CDR3 spans 15 amino acids. The V gene end was trimmed by 5 bases and the J gene end by 8 bases; junction bases not matched to a gene: 14. The V gene's germline CDR1 is SEHNR and CDR2 FQNEAQ (reference sequence). The CDR3 bases are TGTGCCAGCAGCCCAGCCGACAGGGTTGCACGAGGCTACACCTTC. As protein: CASSPADRVARGYTF.

The V and J genes are TRBV5-1 and TRBJ2-1; D gene uncertain. Trimming took off 0 bases at V and 2 bases at J, with 6 bases between the two ends. Looked up from germline, CDR1 is SGHRS and CDR2 is YFSETQ. The CDR3 length is 14 residues. CDR3 DNA sequence: TGCGCCAGCAGCTTGGTCACGGCCTACAATGAGCAGTTCTTC. Its translation: CASSLVTAYNEQFF.

This clone has only a few counts. This CDR3 is CASSQLQGKAFF. The CDR3 coding sequence is TGTGCCAGCAGCCAACTACAGGGTAAAGCTTTCTTT. V gene TRBV3-1 (or the pseudogene TRBV3-2) combines with J gene TRBJ1-1, with D perhaps TRBD1 (6 bases). The ends were cut back, 2 bases at V and 9 bases at J, with 10 bases in the middle. The CDR3 contains 12 residues. In germline, CDR1 is LGHDT, CDR2 YNNKEL (reference sequence).

The J gene is TRBJ1-2, the V gene TRBV6-6, with 7 nucleotides matching TRBD1. The CDR3 runs 13 residues. Germline V gene sequence: CDR1 MNHNY, CDR2 SVGAGI (reference sequence). J lost 8 bases, V lost 5 bases, and 8 bases had no gene match. The CDR3 DNA reads TGTGCCAGCAGTGTTGACAGGGCAGGGGGCTACACCTTC. Its protein product is CASSVDRAGGYTF.

The chain joins TRBV6-6 to TRBJ2-2; tentatively, D is TRBD1 (5 bases). V was clipped by 10 bases and J by 2 bases, with 17 bases between them. CDR3 length: 15 residues. Germline CDR1 and CDR2: MNHNY and SVGAGI (reference sequence). The CDR3 here is CATDTDTTNTGELFF. CDR3 coding DNA: TGTGCCACCGATACGGACACCACAAACACCGGGGAGCTGTTTTTT.

The chain has TRBV7-8 and TRBJ2-1; 7 nucleotides line up with TRBD1. CDR3 size: 20 residues. CDR1 SGHVS and CDR2 FQNEAQ come from the germline V gene. Unmatched junction bases numbered 20, after V lost 5 bases and J lost 1 base. The CDR3 loop is CASSRSPTGATTFSYNEQFF. The CDR3 DNA sequence: TGTGCCAGCAGCCGCTCCCCTACAGGGGCGACAACCTTTTCCTACAATGAGCAGTTCTTC.

This clone was observed a single time. The CDR3 DNA follows: TGTGCCAGCAGCTTAGTAGGACTAGCGGGGCCCACAGATACGCAGTATTTT. Encoded protein: CASSLVGLAGPTDTQYF. The gene calls are TRBV13 and TRBJ2-3, with TRBD2 matching 12 bases. Germline assignment: CDR1 PRHDT and CDR2 FYEKMQ (reference sequence). With V trimmed by 1 base and J by 2 bases, 4 bases remained unmatched. The CDR3 runs 17 residues.

CDR3 amino acids: CASSLFQGGYQETQYF. CDR3 bases: TGTGCCAGCAGCTTATTCCAGGGAGGGTATCAAGAGACCCAGTACTTC. The chain is built from TRBV7-6 and TRBJ2-5; 7 nucleotides line up with TRBD2. Looked up from germline, CDR1 is SGHVS and CDR2 is FNYEAQ. With 2 bases clipped from V and 2 bases from J, the junction kept 8 bases outside the gene matches. The CDR3 totals 16 residues.

This sequence joins TRBV7-3 and TRBJ2-2; a weak D match, TRBD2 (6 bases). The CDR3 runs 17 residues. The V and J ends lost 0 bases and 2 bases respectively, with 13 bases between them. CDR1 is SGHTA and CDR2 is FQGTGA in the germline V gene. CDR3 loop: CASSLTSGTGNTGELFF. The CDR3 DNA reads as TGTGCCAGCAGCTTAACGTCTGGGACTGGTAACACCGGGGAGCTGTTTTTT.

The chain carries TRBV19 and TRBJ1-2, with a possible D match to TRBD1 (6 bases). Germline lookup yields CDR1 LNHDA and CDR2 SQIVND (reference sequence). Trimming pared 2 bases from V and 7 bases from J, leaving 11 bases between. The CDR3 extends over 13 amino acids. In DNA form, the CDR3 reads TGTGCCAGTAGTATAAGCGGACAGTTTGGCTACACCTTC. Translating gives CASSISGQFGYTF.

V is TRBV11-2 and J is TRBJ1-1; D perhaps matches TRBD1 (6 bases). Looked up from germline, CDR1 is SGHAT and CDR2 is FQNNGV. Trimming shortened V by 3 bases and J by 4 bases, and 18 bases separated the two germline ends. The CDR3 covers 16 residues. In nucleotides, the CDR3 is TGTGCCAGCAGCTTTTCGGCGCAGGGGAGAGGCACTGAAGCTTTCTTT. Translating it yields CASSFSAQGRGTEAFF.

The chain has TRBV3-1 (or the pseudogene TRBV3-2) and TRBJ2-3; TRBD2 agrees at 9 bases. V lost 0 bases and J lost 3; bases outside the gene matches: 10. The length of the CDR3 is 18 residues. Per germline, CDR1 LGHDT and CDR2 YNNKEL (reference sequence). CDR3 protein: CASSQDLGASGETDTQYF. The CDR3 coding sequence is TGTGCCAGCAGCCAAGATCTGGGCGCTAGCGGGGAGACAGATACGCAGTATTTT.

The chain joins TRBV30 to TRBJ1-1; D gene uncertain. Trimming stripped 2 bases from V and 5 bases from J, with 15 bases between. CDR1 and CDR2 from the germline V gene are GTSNPN and SVGIG (reference sequence). The CDR3 runs 14 residues. CDR3 protein: CAWSPRAGWTEAFF. DNA for the CDR3: TGTGCCTGGAGTCCACGAGCGGGATGGACTGAAGCTTTCTTT.

CDR3 amino acids: CASSLGASGRASYEQYF. The CDR3, as DNA: TGTGCCAGCAGCTTAGGGGCTAGCGGGAGGGCCTCCTACGAGCAGTACTTC. This rearrangement joins TRBV7-2 to TRBJ2-7; 12 bases align to TRBD2. CDR3 length: 17 amino acids. Trimming removed 1 base from V and 0 bases from J; junction bases left unmatched: 4. Germline V gives CDR1 SGHTA, CDR2 FQGNSA.